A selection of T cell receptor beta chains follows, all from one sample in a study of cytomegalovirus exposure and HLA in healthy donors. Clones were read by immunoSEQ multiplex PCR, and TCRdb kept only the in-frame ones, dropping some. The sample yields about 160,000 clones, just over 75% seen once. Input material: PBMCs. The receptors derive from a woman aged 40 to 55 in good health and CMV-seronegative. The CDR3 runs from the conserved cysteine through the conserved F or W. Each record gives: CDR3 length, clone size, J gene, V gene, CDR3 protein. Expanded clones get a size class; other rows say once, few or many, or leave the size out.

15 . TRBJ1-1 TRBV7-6 CASSLGDRGHTEAFF
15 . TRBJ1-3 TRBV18 CASSPRGQGQSTIYF
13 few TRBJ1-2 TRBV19 CASSMSQGYGYTF
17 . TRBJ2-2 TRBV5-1 CASSLGKGELNTGELFF
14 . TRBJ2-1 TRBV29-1 CSGATGRTYNEQFF
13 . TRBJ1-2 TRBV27 CASSPTSNYGYTF
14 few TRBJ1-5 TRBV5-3 CARTSKNSNQPQHF
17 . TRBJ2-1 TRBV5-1 CASSLTSGRSSHNEQFF
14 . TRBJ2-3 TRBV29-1 CSVVAGGPPDTQYF
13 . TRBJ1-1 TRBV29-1 CSAYGTVNTEAFF